Listed below are T cell receptor beta chains from one sample, sequenced in a study of blood T cell repertoires in COVID-19. Here immunoSEQ multiplex PCR was the method, and the copy in TCRdb shows in-frame clones only, minus some. The sample holds 200,000 to 300,000 clones, 88% seen once. The sample comprised peripheral blood. All receptors derive from a woman in her thirties or forties who had recovered from COVID-19. CDR3s include the opening cysteine and the closing phenylalanine or tryptophan. D genes are given only for firm matches. The size of a clone is reported for some rows only, either as once, few or many, or as a class for expanded clones.

d_call	j_call	v_call	clone_size	cdr3_aa	cdr3_nt
-	TRBJ1-2	TRBV2	-	CASSEDMQDYGYTF	TGTGCCAGCAGTGAAGACATGCAGGACTATGGCTACACCTTC
-	TRBJ1-5	TRBV7-9	-	CASRQGPNQPQHF	TGTGCCAGCCGGCAGGGCCCCAATCAGCCCCAGCATTTT
TRBD2	TRBJ2-7	TRBV3-1/TRBV3-2	-	CASSPPRTSGRASGEQYF	TGTGCCAGCAGCCCCCCCAGGACTAGCGGGAGGGCCTCCGGCGAGCAGTACTTC
-	TRBJ1-4	TRBV7-9	once	CASSFRGSGGNEKLFF	TGTGCCAGCAGCTTCCGAGGGTCGGGGGGTAATGAAAAACTGTTTTTT
-	TRBJ2-3	TRBV19	-	CASSIRRGTDTQYF	TGTGCCAGTAGTATTCGTCGGGGCACAGATACGCAGTATTTT
-	TRBJ1-2	TRBV27	-	CASSLATDLNYGYTF	TGTGCCAGCAGTTTGGCGACAGACCTTAACTATGGCTACACCTTC
-	TRBJ2-3	TRBV5-1	-	CASRPVSADTQYF	TGCGCCAGCAGACCCGTTTCGGCAGATACGCAGTATTTT
-	TRBJ2-3	TRBV5-1	-	CASSSGGDTQYF	TGCGCCAGCAGTTCCGGGGGAGATACGCAGTATTTT
TRBD1	TRBJ1-6	TRBV10-3	-	CAIGPGQGHSPLHF	TGTGCCATCGGCCCGGGACAGGGGCATTCACCCCTCCACTTT
TRBD2	TRBJ2-3	TRBV4-3	-	CASSQSLAGGDTQYF	TGCGCCAGCAGCCAATCCCTAGCGGGAGGGGATACGCAGTATTTT
TRBD2	TRBJ2-4	TRBV5-1	-	CASSLVASGSDIQYF	TGCGCCAGCAGCCTGGTAGCTAGCGGGAGTGACATTCAGTACTTC
TRBD2	TRBJ2-1	TRBV5-6	-	CASSPGLAGVNEQFF	TGTGCCAGCAGCCCCGGACTAGCGGGAGTCAATGAGCAGTTCTTC
TRBD1	TRBJ1-1	TRBV7-2	-	CASRPGTGRRGEAFF	TGTGCCAGCAGACCGGGGACAGGGCGGAGAGGGGAGGCTTTCTTT
-	TRBJ1-2	TRBV13	-	CASSLGQTRVSNYGYTF	TGTGCCAGCAGCTTAGGGCAGACTCGGGTCTCAAACTATGGCTACACCTTC
-	TRBJ1-5	TRBV4-3	-	CASSQVPQASPQHF	TGCGCCAGCAGCCAAGTGCCCCAGGCAAGCCCCCAGCATTTT
TRBD2	TRBJ2-3	TRBV24-1	-	CATSPSGRADTQYF	TGTGCCACCAGTCCTAGCGGGAGGGCAGATACGCAGTATTTT
-	TRBJ2-3	TRBV4-3	-	CASSPGVVSTDTQYF	TGCGCCAGCAGCCCCGGGGTAGTTAGCACAGATACGCAGTATTTT
TRBD1	TRBJ1-2	TRBV9	-	CASSASRGDYGYTF	TGTGCCAGCAGCGCCAGCAGGGGGGACTATGGCTACACCTTC
-	TRBJ2-5	TRBV6-2/TRBV6-3	-	CASSPRTAQETQYF	TGTGCCAGCAGCCCCCGGACAGCACAAGAGACCCAGTACTTC
-	TRBJ2-5	TRBV27	-	CASSFGVTARETQYF	TGTGCCAGCAGTTTCGGGGTGACGGCTCGGGAGACCCAGTACTTC
TRBD2	TRBJ2-3	TRBV6-1	-	CASSDTSGRSTDTQYF	TGTGCCAGCAGTGATACTAGCGGGAGAAGCACAGATACGCAGTATTTT
-	TRBJ1-4	TRBV7-2	-	CASSTPGLPEKLFF	TGTGCCAGCAGCACCCCGGGACTCCCGGAAAAACTGTTTTTT
TRBD1	TRBJ1-6	TRBV18	-	CASSPPGQGTASPLHF	TGTGCCAGCTCACCCCCGGGACAGGGTACAGCCTCACCCCTCCACTTT
-	TRBJ1-2	TRBV30	-	CAWKFGRGTGGYTF	TGTGCCTGGAAATTTGGCCGGGGTACGGGGGGCTACACCTTC
-	TRBJ1-4	TRBV9	-	CATTGVYNEKLFF	TGTGCCACCACGGGGGTGTATAATGAAAAACTGTTTTTT
TRBD1	TRBJ1-2	TRBV2	-	CASSPYSRDRPYGYTF	TGTGCCAGCAGTCCCTACTCCCGGGACAGGCCTTATGGCTACACCTTC
-	TRBJ1-2	TRBV5-1	once	CASSLVGGGRDYGYTF	TGCGCCAGCAGCTTGGTCGGCGGGGGCCGAGACTATGGCTACACCTTC
-	TRBJ2-2	TRBV7-9	-	CASSLGGLNTGELFF	TGTGCCAGCAGCCTAGGGGGGCTGAACACCGGGGAGCTGTTTTTT
TRBD2	TRBJ2-7	TRBV5-4	-	CASSPGGLAGQEQYF	TGTGCCAGCAGCCCCGGCGGGCTAGCGGGACAAGAGCAGTACTTC
TRBD2	TRBJ2-5	TRBV7-2	once	CASTQTSGSWGETQYF	TGTGCCAGCACTCAGACTAGCGGGAGTTGGGGGGAGACCCAGTACTTC
TRBD1	TRBJ2-2	TRBV12-5	once	CASGPGQGDTGELFF	TGTGCTAGTGGACCCGGACAGGGGGACACCGGGGAGCTGTTTTTT
TRBD1	TRBJ2-7	TRBV9	-	CASSGRMGQGDQYF	TGTGCCAGCAGCGGACGCATGGGACAGGGCGACCAGTACTTC
-	TRBJ1-1	TRBV9	-	CASTSGEDLGNTEAFF	TGTGCCAGCACCTCTGGGGAGGACTTGGGGAACACTGAAGCTTTCTTT
TRBD1	TRBJ1-2	TRBV13	-	CASSPGQGFNYGYTF	TGTGCCAGCAGCCCAGGACAGGGTTTTAACTATGGCTACACCTTC
-	TRBJ2-4	TRBV11-1	-	CASSTDTYFNPYF	TGTGCCAGCAGCACGGACACTTACTTTAACCCGTACTTC
-	TRBJ2-3	TRBV30	-	CAWTRLATDTQYF	TGTGCCTGGACCCGGCTAGCCACAGATACGCAGTATTTT